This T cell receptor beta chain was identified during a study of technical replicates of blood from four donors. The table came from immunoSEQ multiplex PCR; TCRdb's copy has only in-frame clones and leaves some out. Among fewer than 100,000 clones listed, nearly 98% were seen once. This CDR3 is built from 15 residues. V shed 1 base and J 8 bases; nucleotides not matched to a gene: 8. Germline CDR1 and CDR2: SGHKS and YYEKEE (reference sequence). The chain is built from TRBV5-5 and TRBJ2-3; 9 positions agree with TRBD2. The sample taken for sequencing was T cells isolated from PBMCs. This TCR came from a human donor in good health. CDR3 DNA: TGTGCCAGCAGCTTGAAAAAGACTAGCGGAGTTACGCAGTATTTT. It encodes CASSLKKTSGVTQYF. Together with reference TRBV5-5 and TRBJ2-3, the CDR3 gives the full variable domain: DAGVTQSPTHLIKTRGQQVTLRCSPISGHKSVSWYQQVLGQGPQFIFQYYEKEERGRGNFPDRFSARQFPNYSSELNVNALLLGDSALYLCASSLKKTSGVTQYFGPGTRLTVL.